This paragraph covers one T cell receptor beta chain sequence. CDR1 is DFQATT and CDR2 is SNEGSKA in the germline V gene (reference sequence). V lost 0 bases and J lost 4; bases outside the gene matches: 3. The CDR3 consists of 14 residues. TCRdb reanalysed the RT-PCR reads using MiXCR and keeps one entry per CDR3 protein. This table has fewer than 800,000 distinct CDR3 sequences, 14% appearing once. The sequence was collected from a female donor in good health, serving as a healthy control. Input material: memory CD4+ T cells from blood. The chain combines TRBV20-1 with TRBJ2-1, with 7 bases that match TRBD1. The CDR3 sequence is CSARDRQGYNEQFF. The CDR3 DNA is TGCAGTGCTAGAGATAGACAGGGATACAATGAGCAGTTCTTC.